This T cell receptor beta chain was retrieved from a study of cytomegalovirus exposure and HLA in healthy donors. Germline assignment: CDR1 SGHRS and CDR2 YFSETQ. The CDR3 is 15 residues long. V gave up 2 bases and J gave up 0 bases, with 8 bases separating them. Primers: 60 Vbeta forward and 13 Jbeta reverse. TCRdb's table, derived via immunoSEQ multiplex PCR, lists solely in-frame clones and lacks some. Of about 140,000 clones listed, more than 70% are singletons. Sample: PBMCs. The receptor was derived from a man in his forties in good health and CMV-seronegative. The V call is TRBV5-1, the J call TRBJ1-4; D perhaps matches TRBD1 (5 bases). CDR3: CASSFSRATNEKLFF. The CDR3 coding sequence is TGCGCCAGCAGCTTTTCCAGGGCAACTAATGAAAAACTGTTTTTT.